This TCR beta chain was retrieved from a study of T cell changes during pregnancy in multiple sclerosis. V dropped 2 bases and J dropped 3; count of bases not matched to a gene: 4. Germline CDR1 MNHEY, CDR2 SVGAGI. CDR3 length equals 15 residues. Clones were read by immunoSEQ multiplex PCR, and TCRdb kept only the in-frame ones, dropping some. The table records around 50,000 clones, around 92% of them present only once. The specimen comprised CD4+ T cells from peripheral blood mononuclear cells, sampled after pregnancy. This TCR derives from a female donor in good health, enrolled as a control in a pregnancy study. The chain recombines TRBV6-5 with TRBJ2-1, with TRBD1 identical over 7 bases. The DNA of the CDR3 is TGTGCCAGCAGTTACGACAGGGACATCTACAATGAGCAGTTCTTC. Its translation: CASSYDRDIYNEQFF.